This T cell receptor (beta chain) comes out of a study of neurological immune-mediated disorders (dated by TCRdb to the late 2010s). Broadly, across the study: Peripheral blood TCR-beta repertoires from patients with HTLV-I-associated myelopathy (HAM/TSP), patients with multiple sclerosis, and healthy controls were compared in the study using UMI-based sequencing. Alongside PBMC samples, the set of about 100 TCR-beta libraries contained longitudinal samples, technical triplicates, and paired CD4+ and CD8+ T-cell subsets that had been sorted. The cohort included approximately 70 subjects: approximately 14 with HAM/TSP, some 35 with multiple sclerosis, and 20 or so healthy controls. Overall results and qualifications from the work: TCR clonal expansion was greatest in HAM/TSP patients and smallest in MS patients, who ranked below even healthy controls. Expanded clones from different subjects shared no identical CDR3 amino acid sequences, which suggests that TCR-beta repertoires were private in all groups.

There are many counts of this clonotype. Its antigen remains undetermined. Base qualities are not recorded, but no much larger clone differs from it by a single base. The healthy controls were volunteers from a blood bank in Maryland, USA. Libraries from unsorted PBMCs were made from 2 million PBMCs kept in RNAlater at -80 degrees C until RNA extraction. Peripheral blood was subjected to Ficoll-Hypaque density gradient centrifugation to isolate PBMCs, which were then cryopreserved in liquid nitrogen. cDNA was synthesized by template-switch 5'RACE using a primer carrying a 10-nucleotide random unique molecular identifier by which each TCR transcript was tagged. Over 190 million TCR-beta sequences, covering 15-18 subjects, were produced in each sequencing run. The RNeasy kit was used to extract total RNA. The KAPA Real-time Library Amplification kit was used to amplify TCR-beta VDJ regions with primers for the TCR constant region and the 5'RACE anchor. A first PCR added sample indexes and Illumina adaptors, and a second PCR then raised library yield. The roughly 650 bp TCR product was size-selected on a 2% E-gel SizeSelection system after Ampure bead purification. Library quality was checked on a Bioanalyzer, concentration was measured with Qubit, and libraries were quantified with the Kapa Library Quantification kit before pooling. Libraries were sequenced paired-end 2 x 150 bp on an Illumina HiSeq 2500. To increase sequence diversity, roughly 23-30% phiX was spiked into each library pool. Processing in the source paper ran as follows. Quality-filtered reads were processed with the UMI-based MiGEC pipeline, and over 90% of raw TCR sequences were removed by the MiGEC pipeline during error correction. VDJ genes were aligned to IMGT germline references, and clonotypes were defined by unique CDR3 amino acid sequence plus V-J genes. Clonal expansion, Shannon diversity, and CDR3 relatedness (CalcPairwiseDistances, ClusterSamples) were evaluated with VDJtools, and phylogenetic trees were built with CLCbio workbench. Clones with at least 8 unique UMIs were defined as expanded, with this threshold being based on coefficient-of-variation modelling across technical triplicates. TCRdb passed the public sequencing reads through fastp at Q25 and MiXCR, retaining productive beta sequences. Every CDR3 protein is listed once, alongside the most common genes and DNA of its rows. TCRdb, not the original authors, processed these V and J calls. The sample has nearly 45,000 distinct CDR3 sequences on record, approximately 11% of them singletons. About 1.3% of the sample belongs to the ten largest clones.

There are 20 amino acids in the CDR3, from cysteine to phenylalanine inclusive. Only the CDR3 region is kept as DNA, spanning 60 bases read in frame from base 1. V is pruned by 1 base and J by 2 bases, leaving 16 bases of the junction without a gene match. The V and J genes are TRBV12-3 or TRBV12-4 and TRBJ2-1, and 8 junctional nucleotides match TRBD2. Sequencing was done on a sample of PBMCs. The clonotype originates from a female donor in good health. The nucleotides read TGTGCCAGCAGTTTAGGGACACCATTCGGACTAGCAGAAACCTACAATGAGCAGTTCTTC. This sequence encodes CASSLGTPFGLAETYNEQFF.